The present T cell receptor beta chain was sequenced within a study of blood T cell repertoires in COVID-19. In the study overall: Both acute and convalescent COVID-19 samples were obtained from the United States, Italy and Spain. The cDNA or gDNA used as material had been derived from T cells, B-cell-depleted T cells, or PBMCs.

Assay: immunoSEQ multiplex PCR; the TCRdb copy retains only in-frame clones and omits some. Among 150,000 to 200,000 clones, over 75% were seen once, and the ten largest hold 6.5%. V gave up 4 bases and J gave up 3 bases, with 13 bases separating them. Looked up from germline, CDR1 is SNHLY and CDR2 is FYNNEI. CDR3 length: 15 residues. The rearrangement joins TRBV2 to TRBJ1-5; D unclear. Sequenced sample: peripheral blood. The clonotype was recovered from a man between 65 and 79 years old with active or convalescent COVID-19. The CDR3 loop is CASSVTGAYNQPQHF. CDR3 DNA: TGTGCCAGCAGTGTCACGGGAGCTTACAATCAGCCCCAGCATTTT.